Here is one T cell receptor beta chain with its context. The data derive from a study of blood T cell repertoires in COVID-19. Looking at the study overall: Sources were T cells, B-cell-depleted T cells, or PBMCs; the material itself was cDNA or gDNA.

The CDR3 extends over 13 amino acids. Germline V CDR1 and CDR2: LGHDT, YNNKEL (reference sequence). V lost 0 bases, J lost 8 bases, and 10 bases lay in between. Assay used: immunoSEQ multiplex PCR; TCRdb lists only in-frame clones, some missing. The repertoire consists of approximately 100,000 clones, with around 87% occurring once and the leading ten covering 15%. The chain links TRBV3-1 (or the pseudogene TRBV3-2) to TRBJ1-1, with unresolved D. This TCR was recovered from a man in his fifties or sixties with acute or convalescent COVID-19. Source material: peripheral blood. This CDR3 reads CASSQDPNSEAFF. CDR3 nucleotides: TGTGCCAGCAGCCAAGATCCTAACAGCGAAGCTTTCTTT.